This TCR beta chain was recorded in a study of T-cell memory formation after mild COVID-19. CDR1 is SGHRS and CDR2 is YFSETQ in the germline V gene. The junction had 12 bases not matched to a gene; V was cut back by 3 bases and J by 9 bases. This CDR3 comprises 15 residues. This clonotype has more than one count but fewer than ten. TCRdb re-called the 5' RACE reads through MiXCR, storing one row per CDR3 protein. Counted here are 380,000 or so distinct CDR3 sequences, approximately 13% occurring once; the ten biggest clones make up 22%. The sample taken for sequencing was PBMCs or a T cell subset sorted from them (not recorded which). This chain uses TRBV5-1 with TRBJ2-1; TRBD1 matches at 7 bases. The TCR originated in a man aged 18 to 35 who had mild COVID-19 (a few samples of this study predate the infection). Cell type and time point are not known. CDR3 DNA sequence: TGCGCCAGCAGCTCCCGGGACAGAGCGGTTATTGAGCAGTTCTTC. It encodes CASSSRDRAVIEQFF.